This paragraph reports one TCR beta chain. No antigen is known for it. No base quality information exists; no much larger clone differs at one position. The data belong to a study of shared clonotypes between healthy human individuals (dated by TCRdb to 2019 to 2021). For the wider study: Two women and a few men aged 18 to 49 years were included in the cohort. To estimate repertoire size and how much clonotype sharing occurs between individuals, the study deeply sequenced the blood TCR repertoires of five healthy adults. Per donor, leukapheresis produced somewhere between about 0.94 and 9 billion PBMCs. To increase sequencing depth and limit assay-specific biases, TCR repertoire library preparation and sequencing were carried out by different laboratories using diverse techniques. For each donor, CD4 naive and CD4 memory were each given three plates, CD8 naive was given two plates, and CD8 memory was given one plate.

The donors were healthy, HIV-negative adults who had no recently reported acute infections or vaccinations. Only Caucasian adults living in Nashville, Tennessee, USA were represented among the donors. CD4+ T cells were enriched by magnetic negative selection; naive cells were then positively selected on CD45RA, and the negative fraction formed the memory subset. Blood was collected by leukapheresis, and PBMCs were isolated by Ficoll-Histopaque density gradient centrifugation and then cryopreserved in liquid nitrogen vapor phase. Purity and quantity of every magnetically sorted T cell population were checked by analytical flow cytometry. Genomic DNA was isolated from every sorted fraction and measured by UV absorbance on a Nanodrop 2000c. Using the deep immunoSEQ assay, TCR CDR3 regions were amplified from genomic DNA by multiplex PCR. For each cell subset, the extracted genomic DNA was distributed evenly across all wells of several immunoSEQ 96-well plates, and each plate served as one replicate. Each replicate PCR for sorted subsets received about 180 ng genomic DNA, equal to 28,000 or so T cell genomes. Purified libraries were measured with a Qubit 3.0 fluorometer, size-checked on a Bioanalyzer 2100, and measured again with the KAPA Library Quantification kit. A separate single-read 150-cycle Illumina NextSeq 550 flow cell was used to sequence each immunoSEQ 96-well plate. The study's processing was this. Because only junctional sequences without quality scores were contained in the immunoSEQ output, filtering matching that applied to full-length reads could not be performed. Sequences were annotated with PyIR, a Python wrapper for IgBLAST v1.9, using IMGT germline references to assign V/J genes and CDR3. Any read was removed if the V/J assignment was weak (E-value above 1e-6), the CDR3 was missing, or the read contained stop codons, out-of-frame junctions, or ambiguous translated residues. A V3J clonotype was defined by an identical inferred V gene, J gene, and CDR3 amino acid sequence. Percentage overlap between repertoires was computed as shared unique clonotypes divided by the size of the smaller repertoire. Three approaches were used to assess repertoire richness: RTK rarefaction, the Chao1 estimator, and Recon v2.1 estimates of unobserved clonotypes. Generation probabilities were computed with OLGA for all TCRbeta clonotypes obtained by the gDNA method from four donors. This immuneACCESS table, as held by TCRdb, lists in-frame sequences with V and J called but not all clones. Of the missing ones, under half trace to an unresolved V gene in checked studies; the others have no known cause. The V and J calls and clone size are taken from that table; D and trimming were inferred from the DNA. The sample table records 2.3 million or so clones; 85% to 95% of these occur just once. About 0.37% of the sample is taken by the ten largest.

CDR1 and CDR2 are drawn from the germline V gene (reference sequence): SGHNT, YYREEE. Inclusive of the bounding cysteine and phenylalanine, the CDR3 is 15 residues long. Just the 45-base CDR3 DNA is kept, in frame starting at base 1. Cut back by 2 bases and 7 bases, the V and J ends lie 16 bases apart. What the work shows at the level of the full study, not this receptor alone: Sampling was limited to blood, and TCR repertoires in tissue likely differ from TCR repertoires in blood. Higher generation probabilities were observed for clonotypes shared by all four sorted-subset donors than for non-shared clonotypes. Naive subsets generally had larger estimated clonotype richness than memory subsets. Because the study included only a small number of donors, the genetic and exposure-history diversity represented was limited. Pairwise subsampling led to the expectation that sequencing depth would affect the degree of clonotype sharing among donors. Incomplete sequencing was indicated by rarefaction of sorted-subset datasets, despite the large sequencing depth. Roughly 5% of naive CD4, 3.5% of naive CD8, about 2.1% of memory CD4, and about 0.4% of memory CD8 clonotypes were shared across several donors.

Sequencing was performed on naive CD4+ T cells from PBMCs. The cell subset or site label corresponds to: CD45RA+ positively selected. This sequence was found in a man aged 18 to 30 in good health. Some clones in this sample may be carry-over from other donors' samples. The chain links TRBV5-4 with TRBJ2-1; the D gene cannot be resolved beyond TRBD1 or TRBD2, each matching 5 bases. The CDR3 here reads CASSFEPGRGNEQFF. The base sequence is TGTGCCAGCAGCTTTGAACCGGGGCGTGGGAATGAGCAGTTCTTC. Full variable domain (CDR3 extended with the reference TRBV5-4 and TRBJ2-1 proteins): ETGVTQSPTHLIKTRGQQVTLRCSSQSGHNTVSWYQQALGQGPQFIFQYYREEENGRGNFPPRFSGLQFPNYSSELNVNALELDDSALYLCASSFEPGRGNEQFFGPGTRLTVL.